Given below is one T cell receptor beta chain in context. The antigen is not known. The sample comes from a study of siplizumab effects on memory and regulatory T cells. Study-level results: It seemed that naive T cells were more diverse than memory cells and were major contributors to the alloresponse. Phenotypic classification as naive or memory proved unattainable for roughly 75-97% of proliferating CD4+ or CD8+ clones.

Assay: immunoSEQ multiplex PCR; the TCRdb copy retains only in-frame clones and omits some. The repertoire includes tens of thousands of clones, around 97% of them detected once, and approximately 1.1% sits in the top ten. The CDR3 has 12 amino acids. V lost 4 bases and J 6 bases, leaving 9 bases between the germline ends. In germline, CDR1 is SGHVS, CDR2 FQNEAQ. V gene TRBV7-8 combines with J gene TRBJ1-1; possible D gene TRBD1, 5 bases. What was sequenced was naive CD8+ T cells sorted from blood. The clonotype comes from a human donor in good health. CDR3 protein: CASSSRDAEAFF. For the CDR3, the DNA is TGTGCCAGCAGCTCCAGGGATGCTGAAGCTTTCTTT.